Listed below are T cell receptor beta chains from one sample, sequenced in a study of cytotoxic CD8 clonotypes in ibrutinib-treated CLL. Profiled with immunoSEQ multiplex PCR; TCRdb holds only in-frame clones, not every one. The sample carries 250,000 to 350,000 clones, approximately 76% recorded once. The input for sequencing was PBMCs, taken at disease progression, from a patient treated with ibrutinib. These receptors all stem from a human donor with chronic lymphocytic leukemia. CDR3s include the opening cysteine and the closing phenylalanine or tryptophan. A D gene is named only where the DNA matches it firmly. Rows may omit the clone size; those that give it use once, few, many or a size class.

clone_size | j_call | d_call | v_call | cdr3_aa | cdr3_nt
- | TRBJ2-7 | - | TRBV6-1 | CASSEWGLSHYEQYF | TGTGCCAGCAGTGAATGGGGGTTGTCTCACTACGAGCAGTACTTC
- | TRBJ1-1 | - | TRBV19 | CASSIVGRKNTEAFF | TGTGCCAGTAGTATAGTAGGTCGGAAGAACACTGAAGCTTTCTTT
few | TRBJ1-4 | - | TRBV5-4 | CASSAGTGEKLFF | TGTGCCAGCAGCGCCGGTACAGGGGAAAAACTGTTTTTT
- | TRBJ2-2 | TRBD2 | TRBV6-1 | CATALAGAITGELFF | TGTGCCACCGCCCTGGCGGGAGCCATCACCGGGGAGCTGTTTTTT
- | TRBJ2-5 | TRBD1 | TRBV9 | CASSVGTGETQYF | TGTGCCAGCAGCGTTGGGACAGGAGAGACCCAGTACTTC
few | TRBJ2-1 | TRBD2 | TRBV2 | CASRTSGSWNEQFF | TGTGCCAGTAGGACTAGCGGGAGTTGGAATGAGCAGTTCTTC
- | TRBJ2-1 | - | TRBV21-1 | CASSHPDIFYNEQFF | TGTGCCAGCTCCCACCCCGATATTTTCTACAATGAGCAGTTCTTC
- | TRBJ1-2 | - | TRBV19 | CASRQHYGYTF | TGTGCCAGTAGACAGCACTATGGCTACACCTTC
- | TRBJ2-6 | - | TRBV27 | CASRGGTFETGPSGANVLTF | TGTGCCAGCAGGGGGGGAACGTTCGAGACAGGGCCCTCTGGGGCCAACGTCCTGACTTTC
- | TRBJ2-3 | TRBD1 | TRBV7-3 | CASWGTGHTTSTDTQYF | TGTGCCAGCTGGGGGACAGGGCACACGACTAGCACAGATACGCAGTATTTT
few | TRBJ2-5 | - | TRBV7-2 | CASSPGLLGETQYF | TGTGCCAGCAGCCCAGGACTTTTAGGGGAGACCCAGTACTTC
- | TRBJ1-2 | - | TRBV18 | CASSPSVFIDGYTF | TGTGCCAGCTCACCATCAGTTTTTATTGATGGCTACACCTTC
- | TRBJ2-6 | - | TRBV7-3 | CASSFSGSGANVLTF | TGTGCCAGCAGCTTCTCGGGCTCTGGGGCCAACGTCCTGACTTTC
- | TRBJ1-4 | - | TRBV5-6 | CASSITGRAGEKLFF | TGTGCCAGCAGCATAACGGGACGCGCGGGCGAAAAACTGTTTTTT
- | TRBJ1-1 | - | TRBV6-5 | CASSYPGLMNTEAFF | TGTGCCAGCAGTTACCCAGGCCTCATGAACACTGAAGCTTTCTTT
- | TRBJ2-7 | - | TRBV5-4 | CASSLPSTYEQYF | TGTGCCAGCAGCCTCCCGTCAACCTACGAGCAGTACTTC
few | TRBJ1-1 | - | TRBV5-1 | CASSLASGAEAFF | TGCGCCAGCAGCTTGGCCTCAGGGGCTGAAGCTTTCTTT
- | TRBJ2-3 | TRBD2 | TRBV2 | CASTRTSGGSTDTQYF | TGTGCCAGCACCCGGACTAGCGGGGGGAGCACAGATACGCAGTATTTT
- | TRBJ2-6 | - | TRBV10-3 | CAISVGNSGANVLTF | TGTGCCATCAGTGTAGGGAACTCTGGGGCCAACGTCCTGACTTTC
- | TRBJ2-2 | TRBD2 | TRBV7-8 | CASGGLAHTGELFF | TGTGCCAGCGGGGGACTAGCCCACACCGGGGAGCTGTTTTTT
- | TRBJ1-2 | TRBD1 | TRBV11-2 | CASSLRGQGHGYTF | TGTGCCAGCAGCTTGAGAGGACAGGGTCATGGCTACACCTTC
- | TRBJ1-5 | - | TRBV28 | CASRAGTGEWSNQPQHF | TGTGCCAGCAGGGCGGGGACGGGAGAGTGGAGCAATCAGCCCCAGCATTTT
- | TRBJ2-3 | - | TRBV5-1 | CASSLEAGKDTQYF | TGCGCCAGCAGCTTGGAGGCAGGGAAAGATACGCAGTATTTT
- | TRBJ1-2 | TRBD1 | TRBV5-4 | CASSFPGTGGIYGYTF | TGTGCCAGCAGCTTCCCCGGGACAGGGGGAATTTATGGCTACACCTTC
- | TRBJ2-3 | - | TRBV18 | CASSRSQGTDTQYF | TGTGCCAGCTCACGATCCCAAGGCACAGATACGCAGTATTTT
- | TRBJ1-4 | - | TRBV10-1 | CASSEGVSDEKLFF | TGCGCCAGCAGTGAGGGGGTGAGTGATGAAAAACTGTTTTTT
- | TRBJ2-7 | TRBD1 | TRBV18 | CASTRTGPYEQYF | TGTGCCAGCACAAGGACAGGTCCCTACGAGCAGTACTTC
- | TRBJ2-7 | TRBD1 | TRBV11-1 | CASSWGQGAIEQYF | TGTGCCAGCAGCTGGGGACAGGGGGCAATCGAGCAGTACTTC
- | TRBJ2-7 | TRBD2 | TRBV2 | CASIGLAYEQYF | TGTGCCAGCATAGGACTAGCCTACGAGCAGTACTTC
once | TRBJ2-7 | - | TRBV28 | CASSLSPYYEQYF | TGTGCCAGCAGTTTATCCCCCTATTACGAGCAGTACTTC
- | TRBJ2-5 | - | TRBV4-1 | CASSQGTPFEETQYF | TGCGCCAGCAGCCAAGGGACGCCGTTTGAAGAGACCCAGTACTTC
- | TRBJ2-2 | TRBD1 | TRBV4-3 | CASSQGLGQGVNTGELFF | TGCGCCAGCAGCCAAGGGTTAGGTCAGGGGGTTAACACCGGGGAGCTGTTTTTT
- | TRBJ1-4 | - | TRBV5-3 | CARSLLGMDTRRATNEKLFF | TGTGCCAGAAGCTTGTTAGGGATGGACACAAGGCGTGCAACTAATGAAAAACTGTTTTTT
- | TRBJ2-5 | - | TRBV19 | CASSMISGGVQETQYF | TGTGCCAGTAGTATGATTAGCGGAGGCGTCCAAGAGACCCAGTACTTC
few | TRBJ1-2 | - | TRBV5-1 | CASRPYTDGGYTF | TGCGCCAGCAGACCCTACACGGACGGGGGCTACACCTTC
- | TRBJ1-2 | TRBD1 | TRBV9 | CASSRTTGTGVEGGYTF | TGTGCCAGCAGCAGAACGACCGGGACAGGGGTAGAGGGTGGCTACACCTTC
once | TRBJ2-5 | TRBD1 | TRBV4-2 | CASSQHGATGGAETQYF | TGTGCCAGCAGCCAACACGGGGCGACAGGGGGGGCGGAGACCCAGTACTTC
- | TRBJ1-1 | - | TRBV19 | CASSPRGFHTEAFF | TGTGCCAGTAGCCCACGGGGTTTTCACACTGAAGCTTTCTTT
- | TRBJ2-7 | TRBD2 | TRBV6-8 | CAKRLAIGMGYEQYF | TGTGCCAAGCGACTAGCGATCGGGATGGGCTACGAGCAGTACTTC
- | TRBJ1-2 | - | TRBV19 | CASSIVSSSGYTF | TGTGCCAGTAGTATTGTCAGCTCCTCGGGCTACACCTTC
once | TRBJ2-5 | TRBD1 | TRBV9 | CASSVAQGGETQYF | TGTGCCAGCAGCGTAGCACAGGGGGGAGAGACCCAGTACTTC
- | TRBJ1-2 | - | TRBV5-1 | CASSTRTANYGYTF | TGCGCCAGCAGCACCCGGACCGCTAACTATGGCTACACCTTC
once | TRBJ1-2 | - | TRBV7-9 | CASSLVGENGYTF | TGTGCCAGCAGCTTAGTGGGAGAGAATGGCTACACCTTC
- | TRBJ1-4 | TRBD1 | TRBV19 | CASSIASGGNEKLFF | TGTGCCAGTAGTATAGCGTCAGGGGGAAATGAAAAACTGTTTTTT
- | TRBJ1-2 | - | TRBV2 | CATGTNSGAYGYTF | TGTGCCACCGGAACGAACTCAGGGGCCTATGGCTACACCTTC
- | TRBJ2-7 | TRBD1 | TRBV2 | CASSEAPGTGYEQYF | TGTGCCAGCAGTGAAGCGCCCGGGACAGGTTACGAGCAGTACTTC
few | TRBJ1-5 | - | TRBV7-9 | CASSLDRDQPQHF | TGTGCCAGCAGCTTAGACAGGGATCAGCCCCAGCATTTT
- | TRBJ1-2 | - | TRBV9 | CASNPPRRGGADGYTF | TGTGCCAGCAACCCACCCCGCCGGGGGGGGGCGGATGGCTACACCTTC
- | TRBJ1-2 | - | TRBV18 | CASSPDSNYGYTF | TGTGCCAGCTCACCAGACAGTAACTATGGCTACACCTTC
few | TRBJ1-5 | - | TRBV7-9 | CASSLDGHGRQPQHF | TGTGCCAGCAGCCTGGACGGTCATGGTCGTCAGCCCCAGCATTTT
- | TRBJ2-6 | - | TRBV4-3 | CASSQGVVSSGANVLTF | TGCGCCAGCAGCCAAGGGGTAGTTAGCTCTGGGGCCAACGTCCTGACTTTC
- | TRBJ1-4 | TRBD1 | TRBV6-6 | CASHTGTGGSEKLFF | TGTGCCAGTCATACCGGGACAGGGGGAAGTGAAAAACTGTTTTTT
- | TRBJ2-1 | - | TRBV7-9 | CASTLGHEQFF | TGTGCCAGCACACTTGGCCATGAGCAGTTCTTC
- | TRBJ2-7 | - | TRBV28 | CARPDLCEQYF | TGTGCCAGGCCGGACTTGTGCGAGCAGTACTTC
- | TRBJ1-1 | - | TRBV6-1 | CASSEGAHTEAFF | TGTGCCAGCAGTGAAGGGGCTCACACTGAAGCTTTCTTT
- | TRBJ1-2 | - | TRBV20-1 | CSANGYTF | TGCAGTGCTAATGGCTACACCTTC
- | TRBJ2-7 | TRBD1 | TRBV9 | CASSPTGTGGYSYEQYF | TGTGCCAGCAGCCCAACCGGGACAGGGGGCTACTCCTACGAGCAGTACTTC
few | TRBJ2-1 | - | TRBV4-1 | CASSRNAREQFF | TGCGCCAGCAGCCGAAATGCGAGAGAGCAGTTCTTC
- | TRBJ2-5 | - | TRBV11-2 | CASSLSRPQETQYF | TGTGCCAGCAGCTTATCTAGACCGCAAGAGACCCAGTACTTC